The clone carrying this T cell receptor beta chain was counted between two and nine times. Antigen specificity is unknown. The CDR3 sequence is 13 residues long. The germline CDR1 and CDR2 sequences are SQVTM and ANQGSEA. The V end lost 0 bases, the J end lost 3 bases, and 9 bases lay between the germline ends. Reverse transcribed after extraction, RNA yielded cDNA as the sequencing template. The protocol was immunoSEQ multiplex PCR, while the TCRdb copy is restricted to in-frame clones and leaves out a portion. The sample yields roughly 100,000 clones, approximately 60% seen once. The data were obtained in a study of CD8+ T cells in alopecia areata. Treatment: oral pan-JAK inhibitor, 5-10 mg twice daily. Notes on the study in general: A large proportion of expanded lesional clones were detected persisting in scalp and blood during tofacitinib. Sequences from scalp samples also cover resident alphabeta T cells of normal skin.

The starting material was CD8+ T cells sorted from blood, obtained at week 4, from a patient treated with tofacitinib. The receptor comes from a human donor with alopecia areata. The gene calls are TRBV29-1 and TRBJ2-7, with D perhaps being TRBD1 or TRBD2 (5 bases each). In DNA, the CDR3 is TGCAGCGTTGAAGACCAGGGAGACTACGAGCAGTACTTC. Residues: CSVEDQGDYEQYF.